This TCR beta chain was identified in a study of blood T cell repertoires in COVID-19. Study in general: Specimens from acute and convalescent COVID-19 originated in the United States, Italy and Spain.

TCRdb's copy holds only in-frame clones and misses some; the assay was immunoSEQ multiplex PCR. The repertoire consists of approximately 300,000 clones, with 85% occurring once and the leading ten covering around 1.9%. CDR1 and CDR2 from the germline V gene are SGHRS and YFSETQ. V was trimmed by 1 base and J by 1 base, leaving 5 bases between them. This CDR3 is built from 14 residues. In regard to this clone: The sample carries other DNA sequences with the same CDR3.

This chain joins TRBV5-1 and TRBJ2-2; D perhaps matches TRBD1 (5 bases). The material sequenced was PBMCs or T cells enriched from blood (not recorded which). This TCR was recovered from a woman aged 30 to 39 who had been exposed to COVID-19. The CDR3: CASSLTGNTGELFF. The CDR3 bases are TGCGCCAGCAGCTTGACAGGGAACACCGGGGAGCTGTTTTTT.